This entry lists 26 T cell receptor beta chains sequenced from one sample in a study of cytomegalovirus exposure and HLA in healthy donors. The PCR employed 60 Vbeta primers together with 13 Jbeta primers. Data came from immunoSEQ multiplex PCR; TCRdb stores just in-frame clones and leaves some out. The profile covers 200,000 or so clones, with roughly four fifths appearing a single time and roughly 0.73% taken by the ten largest. Material for sequencing was PBMCs. These receptors all stem from a woman aged 18-30 years in good health and CMV-seronegative.

The chain combines TRBV7-2 with TRBJ2-2, with 8 positions matching TRBD2. CDR1 and CDR2 (germline): SGHTA, FQGNSA. Losses at the gene ends were 4 bases for V and 6 bases for J; bases not matched to a gene: 4. This CDR3 contains 14 residues. The CDR3 reads CASSSGLDPGELFF. CDR3 bases: TGTGCCAGCAGCTCGGGACTAGATCCCGGGGAGCTGTTTTTT.

This chain links TRBV6-5 with TRBJ1-1; D unclear. With 2 bases removed from V and 5 bases from J, the gap between germline ends came to 9 bases. CDR3 length: 13 amino acids. Germline V gene sequence: CDR1 MNHEY, CDR2 SVGAGI. The CDR3 region is CASSYLPGTEAFF. CDR3 coding DNA: TGTGCCAGCAGTTACCTCCCGGGGACTGAAGCTTTCTTT.

The rearrangement joins TRBV18 to TRBJ1-3, with D maybe TRBD1 (5 bases). The V gene lost 3 bases and the J gene lost 3 bases, with 24 bases spanning the gap. Germline V CDR1 and CDR2: KGHSH, LQKENI. This CDR3 contains 19 residues. CDR3 DNA: TGTGCCAGCTCACCGTTTAAGCAGGGCGTCATTCCTATTGGAAACACCATATATTTT. It codes for CASSPFKQGVIPIGNTIYF.

This chain connects TRBV6-5 to TRBJ1-5; 9 nucleotides align to TRBD1. The CDR3 consists of 15 residues. Trimming at V came to 2 bases and at J to 7 bases, leaving 6 bases not matched to a gene. Germline CDR1 and CDR2: MNHEY and SVGAGI. Here the CDR3 reads CASSYLTGGHQPQHF. CDR3 coding DNA: TGTGCCAGCAGTTACCTCACAGGGGGCCACCAGCCCCAGCATTTT.

Here the CDR3 reads CASGIGADYGYTF. In nucleotides, the CDR3 is TGTGCTAGTGGCATAGGGGCGGACTATGGCTACACCTTC. The chain recombines TRBV12-5 with TRBJ1-2; the D gene is possibly TRBD1 (5 bases). Deletions cut 6 bases from V and 3 bases from J, with 11 bases between. CDR1 and CDR2 from the germline V gene are LGHNT and FRNRAP. The CDR3 has 13 residues.

The genes are TRBV12-5 and TRBJ1-1; D uncertain. Germline V gene data show CDR1 as LGHNT and CDR2 as FRNRAP. The germline V and J ends were trimmed by 3 bases and 0 bases, with 11 bases remaining between them. The CDR3 consists of 15 residues. CDR3 amino acids: CASGFSEGLNTEAFF. In nucleotides, the CDR3 is TGTGCTAGTGGTTTCTCGGAGGGATTGAACACTGAAGCTTTCTTT.

The chain recombines TRBV2 with TRBJ2-3, with 8 bases fitting TRBD2. The CDR3 covers 14 residues. The germline V gene encodes CDR1 SNHLY and CDR2 FYNNEI. The J segment lost 7 bases and the V segment lost 2 bases, leaving 5 bases of the junction unmatched. The CDR3 reads CASSEPSGGNTQYF. The CDR3 nucleotides read TGTGCCAGCAGTGAACCCAGCGGGGGAAATACGCAGTATTTT.

This clone was observed a few times. The CDR3 nucleotides are TGTGCCAGTAGGGGGAGTGAGCAGTTCTTC. Its protein is CASRGSEQFF. This sequence joins TRBV19 and TRBJ2-1; TRBD2 is a possible D gene (5 bases). The CDR3 totals 10 residues. CDR1 is LNHDA and CDR2 is SQIVND in the germline V gene (reference sequence). V lost 6 bases to trimming and J lost 9 bases, with 6 bases between them.

This clone occurred once. The J gene is TRBJ2-3, the V gene TRBV21-1; the table's D call, TRBD2, has no DNA check behind it. TRBV21-1 has pseudogene status. There are 15 residues in the CDR3. Here the CDR3 reads CASSQRRESTDTQYF. CDR3 in DNA: TGTGCCAGCAGCCAAAGGCGGGAGAGCACAGATACGCAGTATTTT.

The chain is built from TRBV6-1 and TRBJ2-5; a weak D match, TRBD2 (6 bases). V shed 2 bases and J shed 11 bases, with 18 bases lying between them. This CDR3 spans 14 amino acids. The germline V gene has CDR1 MNHNS and CDR2 SASEGT. DNA of the CDR3: TGTGCCAGCAGTGAATTTAGCACCACGGGGGAGCAGTACTTC. It yields the protein CASSEFSTTGEQYF.

The gene calls are TRBV13 and TRBJ1-1; TRBD1 matches 8 bases. This CDR3 has 13 residues. CDR1 PRHDT and CDR2 FYEKMQ come from the germline V gene (reference sequence). Losses at the gene ends were 0 bases for V and 6 bases for J; bases not matched to a gene: 0. The CDR3 loop reads CASSLGQGAEAFF. The CDR3 nucleotides read TGTGCCAGCAGCTTAGGACAGGGGGCTGAAGCTTTCTTT. Drawing the rest from reference TRBV13 and TRBJ1-1, the complete variable domain is AAGVIQSPRHLIKEKRETATLKCYPIPRHDTVYWYQQGPGQDPQFLISFYEKMQSDKGSIPDRFSAQQFSDYHSELNMSSLELGDSALYFCASSLGQGAEAFFGQGTRLTVV.

This rearrangement joins TRBV9 to TRBJ2-7; D unresolved. V lost 4 bases and J 6 bases, leaving 17 bases between the germline ends. Germline V gene sequence: CDR1 SGDLS, CDR2 YYNGEE. This CDR3 is built from 14 residues. CDR3 in DNA: TGTGCCAGCAGCAGCCGGGTCCCCAATTCCGAGCAGTACTTC. It translates to CASSSRVPNSEQYF.

The CDR3 region has the DNA TGCGCCAGCAGCTTGGCCCCGGGACTAGCGGGAGTCAATGAGCAGTTCTTC. Its protein product is CASSLAPGLAGVNEQFF. The chain has TRBV5-1 and TRBJ2-1; TRBD2 matches 14 bases. Per germline, CDR1 SGHRS and CDR2 YFSETQ. After removal of 0 bases from V and 6 bases from J, the junction contained 5 bases not matched to a gene. CDR3 length equals 17 residues.

The genes are TRBV5-6 and TRBJ2-7, with D unclear. The length of the CDR3 is 13 residues. The V end lost 2 bases, the J end lost 4 bases, and 10 bases lay between the germline ends. Looked up from germline, CDR1 is SGHDT and CDR2 is YYEEEE. DNA of the CDR3: TGTGCCAGCAGCTTTGGAGATGGGTACGAGCAGTACTTC. Its translation: CASSFGDGYEQYF.

This chain connects TRBV7-9 to TRBJ2-7; weak D call: TRBD1 (6 bases). Germline V lookup: CDR1 SEHNR, CDR2 FQNEAQ (reference sequence). CDR3 size: 15 residues. Trimming cost V 5 bases and J 6 bases, with 20 bases left between them. Here the CDR3 reads CASSPPGTPSIEQYF. In DNA, the CDR3 is TGTGCCAGCAGCCCACCCGGGACACCCTCGATCGAGCAGTACTTC.

This clone has just one count. The V call is TRBV10-2, the J call TRBJ2-7, with 10 nucleotides matching TRBD2. Germline assignment: CDR1 WSHSY and CDR2 SAAADI. V was pared by 6 bases and J by 6 bases, with 8 bases of the junction left unmatched. CDR3 size: 14 residues. Written as DNA, the CDR3 is TGCGCCAGCAGGGTAAGCGGGGGGGCCGGCGAGCAGTACTTC. Translated, it gives CASRVSGGAGEQYF.

The chain uses TRBV18 and TRBJ1-2; TRBD1 matches at 7 bases. From germline, CDR1 is KGHSH and CDR2 LQKENI. Trimming took 2 bases from V and 3 from J; bases not matched to a gene: 3. CDR3 length: 14 amino acids. The CDR3 loop is CASSPNRGDYGYTF. CDR3 coding DNA: TGTGCCAGCTCACCAAACAGGGGCGACTATGGCTACACCTTC.

The CDR3 here is CASSPRDSDQPQHF. DNA for the CDR3: TGTGCCAGCTCACCACGGGACAGCGATCAGCCCCAGCATTTT. V gene TRBV18 combines with J gene TRBJ1-5; 7 nucleotides agree with TRBD1. CDR3 length: 14 residues. Germline values: CDR1 KGHSH, CDR2 LQKENI. With 1 base clipped from V and 5 bases from J, the junction kept 2 bases outside the gene matches.

V is TRBV6-6 and J is TRBJ1-1; tentatively, D is TRBD1 (5 bases). Trimming cost V 7 bases and J 5 bases, with 14 bases left between them. CDR3 size: 13 residues. Germline V gene sequence: CDR1 MNHNY, CDR2 SVGAGI (reference sequence). DNA of the CDR3: TGTGCCAGCACCTTGGACAAGACGACTGAAGCTTTCTTT. Its translation is CASTLDKTTEAFF.

The rearrangement joins TRBV2 to TRBJ1-4, with D tentatively TRBD1 (6 bases). CDR3 length equals 14 residues. The ends were cut back, 6 bases at V and 3 bases at J, with 11 bases in the middle. Germline lookup yields CDR1 SNHLY and CDR2 FYNNEI. CDR3 sequence (DNA): TGTGCCAGCAGGAAAACAGGGTCTAATGAAAAACTGTTTTTT. Its protein is CASRKTGSNEKLFF.

The V gene is TRBV13, the J gene TRBJ2-7, with 8 bases aligning to TRBD2. Germline values: CDR1 PRHDT, CDR2 FYEKMQ (reference sequence). Unmatched junction bases numbered 2, after V lost 4 bases and J lost 3 bases. This CDR3 comprises 13 residues. CDR3 sequence reads: CASSSLAGYEQYF. CDR3 DNA sequence: TGTGCCAGCAGCTCGCTAGCGGGCTACGAGCAGTACTTC.

The V gene is TRBV5-6, the J gene TRBJ1-2; the D gene is possibly TRBD1 (6 bases). V was pared by 0 bases and J by 2 bases, with 11 bases between. CDR3 length: 15 amino acids. Germline CDR1 and CDR2: SGHDT and YYEEEE. This chain's CDR3 is CASSLGSTGNYGYTF. The DNA of the CDR3 is TGTGCCAGCAGCTTGGGAAGTACAGGGAACTATGGCTACACCTTC.

V is TRBV2 and J is TRBJ1-2; D unresolved. The V and J ends lost 7 bases and 0 bases respectively, with 6 bases between them. The CDR3 runs to 12 residues. Germline CDR1 and CDR2: SNHLY and FYNNEI. The CDR3 protein is CASTTTNYGYTF. The CDR3 region has the DNA TGTGCCAGCACCACAACTAACTATGGCTACACCTTC. Full variable domain (rest looked up from reference TRBV2 and TRBJ1-2): EPEVTQTPSHQVTQMGQEVILRCVPISNHLYFYWYRQILGQKVEFLVSFYNNEISEKSEIFDDQFSVERPDGSNFTLKIRSTKLEDSAMYFCASTTTNYGYTFGSGTRLTVV.

J is TRBJ2-7 and V is TRBV23-1; TRBD1 aligns across 9 bases. TRBV23-1 has ORF status, its function being uncertain. This CDR3 has 14 amino acids. Losses at the gene ends were 3 bases for V and 3 bases for J; bases not matched to a gene: 3. CDR3 in amino acids: CASSQRDRDYEQYF. In nucleotides, the CDR3 is TGCGCCAGCAGTCAGCGGGACAGGGACTACGAGCAGTACTTC.

The chain recombines TRBV19 with TRBJ2-7; D is unresolved. V dropped 6 bases and J dropped 0 bases, with 15 bases sitting between them. Germline V gives CDR1 LNHDA, CDR2 SQIVND (reference sequence). The CDR3 runs 15 residues. The CDR3 is CASSPSDAASYEQYF. As DNA, the CDR3 is TGTGCCAGTAGCCCCTCCGACGCGGCCTCCTACGAGCAGTACTTC.

V gene TRBV4-1 combines with J gene TRBJ1-2; 8 bases align to TRBD1. Germline V CDR1 and CDR2: MGHRA, YSYEKL. V gave up 2 bases and J gave up 6 bases; unmatched junction bases: 17. The CDR3 is 18 residues long. The CDR3 DNA sequence: TGCGCCAGCAGCCAACAAGACAGGGGATTAGTAATAGGCGATGGCTACACCTTC. This sequence encodes CASSQQDRGLVIGDGYTF.